The sequence of this T cell receptor beta chain was determined in a study of cytotoxic CD8 clonotypes in ibrutinib-treated CLL. General observations from the study: The clonality rise at ibrutinib response reflected private clonotype expansion. Ibrutinib response saw clonality rise, and progression saw it return toward baseline. Researchers report that baseline clonality outpaced age-matched healthy donors and tracked circulating CD8+ T-cell counts.

Trimming shortened V by 4 bases and J by 7 bases, and 23 bases separated the two germline ends. The length of the CDR3 is 16 residues. Germline V gene sequence: CDR1 SGDLS, CDR2 YYNGEE. Depth targeted 1 in 200,000 to 1 in 1 million T cells, averaging around 9.5x coverage per clonotype. This table comes from immunoSEQ multiplex PCR, and its TCRdb copy is limited to in-frame clones, with some not included. The table shows over 6,500 clones, with 60% to 80% occurring only once. This clone was observed a few times. What it binds is unknown. V and J are TRBV9 and TRBJ1-2, with D maybe TRBD1 (6 bases). The sequence was collected from a human donor with chronic lymphocytic leukemia. Sequences were derived from PBMCs, sampled before ibrutinib treatment. The CDR3 here is CASSPPTLGGVGGYTF. In nucleotides, the CDR3 is TGTGCCAGCAGCCCTCCAACCCTGGGGGGCGTCGGTGGCTACACCTTC.